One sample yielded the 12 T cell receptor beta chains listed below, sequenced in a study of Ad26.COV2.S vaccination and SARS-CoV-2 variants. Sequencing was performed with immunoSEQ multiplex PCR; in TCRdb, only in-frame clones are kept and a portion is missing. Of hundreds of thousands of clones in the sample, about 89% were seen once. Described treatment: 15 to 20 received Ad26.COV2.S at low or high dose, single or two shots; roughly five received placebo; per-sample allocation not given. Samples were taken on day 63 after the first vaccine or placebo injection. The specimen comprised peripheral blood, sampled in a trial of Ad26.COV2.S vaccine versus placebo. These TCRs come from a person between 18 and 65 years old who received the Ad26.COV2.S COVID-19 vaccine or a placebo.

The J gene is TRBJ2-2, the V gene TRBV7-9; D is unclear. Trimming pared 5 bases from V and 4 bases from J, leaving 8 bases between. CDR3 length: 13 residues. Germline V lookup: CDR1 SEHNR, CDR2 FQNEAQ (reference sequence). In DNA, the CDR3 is TGTGCCAGCAGCATCGACGGCACCGGGGAGCTGTTTTTT. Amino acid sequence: CASSIDGTGELFF.

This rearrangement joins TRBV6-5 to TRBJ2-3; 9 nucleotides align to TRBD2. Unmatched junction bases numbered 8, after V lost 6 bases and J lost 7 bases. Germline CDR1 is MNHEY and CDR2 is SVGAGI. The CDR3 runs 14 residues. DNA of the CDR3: TGTGCCAGCAGGGATAGCGGGAGATCACATACGCAGTATTTT. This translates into CASRDSGRSHTQYF.

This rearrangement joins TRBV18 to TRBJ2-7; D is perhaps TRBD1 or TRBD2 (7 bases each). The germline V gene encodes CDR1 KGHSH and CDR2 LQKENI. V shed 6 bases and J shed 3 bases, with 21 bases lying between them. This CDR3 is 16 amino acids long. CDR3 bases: TGTGCCAGCTCCCCTCCAGGGGGGGGTGGAATCTACGAGCAGTACTTC. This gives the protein CASSPPGGGGIYEQYF.

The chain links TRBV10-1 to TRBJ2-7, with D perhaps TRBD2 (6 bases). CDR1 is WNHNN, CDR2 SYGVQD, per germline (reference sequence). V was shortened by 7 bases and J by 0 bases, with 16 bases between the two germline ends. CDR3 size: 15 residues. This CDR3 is CASTEVWGGSYEQYF. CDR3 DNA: TGCGCCAGCACCGAGGTTTGGGGAGGCTCCTACGAGCAGTACTTC.

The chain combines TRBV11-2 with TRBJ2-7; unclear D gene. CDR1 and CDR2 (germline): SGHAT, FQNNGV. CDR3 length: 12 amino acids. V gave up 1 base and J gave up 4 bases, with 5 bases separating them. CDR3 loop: CASSLGQYEQYF. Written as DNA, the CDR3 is TGTGCCAGCAGCTTAGGACAATACGAGCAGTACTTC. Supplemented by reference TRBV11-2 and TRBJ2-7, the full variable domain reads EAGVAQSPRYKIIEKRQSVAFWCNPISGHATLYWYQQILGQGPKLLIQFQNNGVVDDSQLPKDRFSAERLKGVDSTLKIQPAKLEDSAVYLCASSLGQYEQYFGPGTRLTVT.

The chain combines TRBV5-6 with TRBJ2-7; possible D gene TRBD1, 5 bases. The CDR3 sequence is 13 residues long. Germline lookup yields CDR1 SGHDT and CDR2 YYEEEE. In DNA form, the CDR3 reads TGTGCCAGCAGCTTGGAAAGGCGGTCAGGGTGGGCAGTC. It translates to CASSLERRSGWAV.

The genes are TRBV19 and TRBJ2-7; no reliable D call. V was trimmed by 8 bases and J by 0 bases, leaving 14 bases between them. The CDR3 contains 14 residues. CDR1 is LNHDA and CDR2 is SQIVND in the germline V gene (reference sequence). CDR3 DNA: TGTGCCAGTGCCCTGAGTGAGGTCTCCTACGAGCAGTACTTC. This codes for CASALSEVSYEQYF.

The CDR3 nucleotides are TGTGCCAGTACCCAACAGGCCCCAGGCTCCTACAATGAGCAGTTCTTC. Translated, it gives CASTQQAPGSYNEQFF. This chain uses TRBV19 with TRBJ2-1, with D tentatively TRBD1 (5 bases). V was pared by 7 bases and J by 0 bases, with 16 bases between. In germline, CDR1 is LNHDA, CDR2 SQIVND (reference sequence). The CDR3 covers 16 residues.

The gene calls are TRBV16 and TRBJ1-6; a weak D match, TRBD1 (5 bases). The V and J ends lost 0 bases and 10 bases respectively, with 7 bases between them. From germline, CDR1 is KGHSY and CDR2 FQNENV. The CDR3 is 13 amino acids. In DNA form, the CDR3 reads TGTGCCAGCAGCCAATCAGGGGTGTCACCCCTCCACTTT. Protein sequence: CASSQSGVSPLHF.

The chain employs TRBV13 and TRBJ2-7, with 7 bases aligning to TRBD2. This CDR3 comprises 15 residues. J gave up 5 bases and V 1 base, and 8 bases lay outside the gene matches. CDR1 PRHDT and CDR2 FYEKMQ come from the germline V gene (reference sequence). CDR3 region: CASSLEAGPFHEQYF. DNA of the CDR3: TGTGCCAGCAGCTTAGAAGCGGGACCCTTTCACGAGCAGTACTTC.

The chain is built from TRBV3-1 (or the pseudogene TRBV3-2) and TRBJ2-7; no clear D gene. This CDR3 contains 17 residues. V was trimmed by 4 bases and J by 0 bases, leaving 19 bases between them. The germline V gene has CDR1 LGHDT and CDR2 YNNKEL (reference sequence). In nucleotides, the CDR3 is TGTGCCAGCAGCCCACCTGTATGGGAAACCAGCTCCTACGAGCAGTACTTC. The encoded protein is CASSPPVWETSSYEQYF.

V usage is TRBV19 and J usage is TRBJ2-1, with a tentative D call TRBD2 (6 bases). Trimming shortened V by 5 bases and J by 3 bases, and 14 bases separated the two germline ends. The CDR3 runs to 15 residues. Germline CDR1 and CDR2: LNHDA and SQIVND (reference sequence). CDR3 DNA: TGTGCCAGTAGTCGTCGGGAGCCCAGCTACAATGAGCAGTTCTTC. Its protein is CASSRREPSYNEQFF.